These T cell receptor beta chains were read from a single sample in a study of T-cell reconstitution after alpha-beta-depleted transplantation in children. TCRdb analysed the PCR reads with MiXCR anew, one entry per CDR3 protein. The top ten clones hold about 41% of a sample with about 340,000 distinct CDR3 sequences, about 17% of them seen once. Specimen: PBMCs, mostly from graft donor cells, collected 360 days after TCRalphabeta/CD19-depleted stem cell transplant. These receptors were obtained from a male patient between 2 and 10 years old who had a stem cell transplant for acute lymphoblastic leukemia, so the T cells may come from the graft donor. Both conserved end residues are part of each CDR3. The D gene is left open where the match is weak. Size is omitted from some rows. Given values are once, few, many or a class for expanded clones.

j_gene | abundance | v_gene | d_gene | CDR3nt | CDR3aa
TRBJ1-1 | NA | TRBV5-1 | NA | TGCGCCAGCACCAAAGCCCCGAACACTGAAGCTTTCTTT | CASTKAPNTEAFF
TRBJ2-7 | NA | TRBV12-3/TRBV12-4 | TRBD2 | TGTGCCAGCAGTTTAAGCGCCGGGACTAGCTACGAGCAGTACTTC | CASSLSAGTSYEQYF
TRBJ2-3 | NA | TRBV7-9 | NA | TGTGCCAGCAGCTTAGCGTCGACCAAACACACAGATACGCAGTATTTT | CASSLASTKHTDTQYF
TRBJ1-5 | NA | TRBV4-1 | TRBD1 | TGCGCCAGCAGCCAATCACAGGGGGCTGGTGGCAATCAGCCCCAGCATTTT | CASSQSQGAGGNQPQHF
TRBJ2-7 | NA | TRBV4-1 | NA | TGCGCCAGCAGCCAAGACTTGGTAGGTCCCTACGAGCAGTACTTC | CASSQDLVGPYEQYF
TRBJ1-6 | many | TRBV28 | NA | TGTGCCAGCAGAAACAGGGCCTACTCCTATAATTCACCCCTCCACTTT | CASRNRAYSYNSPLHF
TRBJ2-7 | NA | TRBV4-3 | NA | TGCGCCAGCAGCTGGTCCCGAGCCTACGAGCAGTACTTC | CASSWSRAYEQYF
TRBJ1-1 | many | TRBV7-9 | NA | TGTGCCAGCAGCTTAGGGCAGGGCGGGGACACTGAAGCTTTCTTT | CASSLGQGGDTEAFF
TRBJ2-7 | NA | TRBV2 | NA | TGTGCCAGCAGTGGGACAGCGGCCTCCTACGAGCAGTACTTC | CASSGTAASYEQYF
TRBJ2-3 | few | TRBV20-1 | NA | TGCAGTGCTGTTCGGGGTACGCAGTATTTT | CSAVRGTQYF
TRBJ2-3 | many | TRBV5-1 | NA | TGCGCCAGCAGCGTCTCCGCCACAGATACGCAGTATTTT | CASSVSATDTQYF
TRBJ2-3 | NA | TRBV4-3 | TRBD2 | TGCGCCAGCAGCCAAGATCGACTAGCGGTCGATACGCAGTATTTT | CASSQDRLAVDTQYF
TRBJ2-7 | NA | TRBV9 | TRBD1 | TGTGCCAGCAGCGTCGGGACAGGGGTTAACGAGCAGTACTTC | CASSVGTGVNEQYF
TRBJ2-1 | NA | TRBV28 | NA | TGTGCCAGCAGTTGGGGGCCTAGCAATGAGCAGTTCTTC | CASSWGPSNEQFF
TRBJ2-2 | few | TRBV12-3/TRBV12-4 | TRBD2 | TGTGCCAGCAGCCCACTAGCGGGAGGGCCCGGGGAGCTGTTTTTT | CASSPLAGGPGELFF
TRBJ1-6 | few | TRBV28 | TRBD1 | TGTGCCAGCAGTGCGGACAGGCTCGGATCGCCCCTCCACTTT | CASSADRLGSPLHF
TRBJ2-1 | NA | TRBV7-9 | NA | TGTGCCAGCAGCTTAGCCACAGCACAGGCTGAGCAGTTCTTC | CASSLATAQAEQFF
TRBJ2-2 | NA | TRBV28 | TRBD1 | TGTGCCAGCAGTGACAGGGGATTTCCTCCGAACACCGGGGAGCTGTTTTTT | CASSDRGFPPNTGELFF
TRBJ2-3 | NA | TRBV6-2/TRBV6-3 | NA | TGTGCCAGCAGATCCCTCGGGTACCGGGAAGGCCGGTCGACAGATACGCAGTATTTT | CASRSLGYREGRSTDTQYF
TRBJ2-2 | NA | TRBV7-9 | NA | TGTGCCAGCAGCGGGCATGGATTCCCGAACACCGGGGAGCTGTTTTTT | CASSGHGFPNTGELFF
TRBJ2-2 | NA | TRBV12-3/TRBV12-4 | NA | TGTGCCAGCAGTCGGGGGGCGGGCACCGGGGAGCTGTTTTTT | CASSRGAGTGELFF
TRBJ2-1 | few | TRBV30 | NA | TGTGCCTGGAGTGTACCCTTGACAGTCTCCGACAATGAGCAGTTCTTC | CAWSVPLTVSDNEQFF
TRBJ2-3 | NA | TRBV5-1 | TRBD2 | TGCGCCAGCAGCTTGACGGCTAGCGGGAGGGGAGCAGATACGCAGTATTTT | CASSLTASGRGADTQYF